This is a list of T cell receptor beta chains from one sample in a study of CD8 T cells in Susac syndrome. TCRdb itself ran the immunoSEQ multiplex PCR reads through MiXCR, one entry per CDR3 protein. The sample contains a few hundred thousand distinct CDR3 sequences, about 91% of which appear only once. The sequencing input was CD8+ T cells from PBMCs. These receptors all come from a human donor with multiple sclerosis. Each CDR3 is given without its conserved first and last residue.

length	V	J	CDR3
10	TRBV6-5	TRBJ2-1	ASSRDGTEQF
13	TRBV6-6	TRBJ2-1	ASIGQPSSYNEQF
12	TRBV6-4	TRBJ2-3	ASSTGWESDTQY
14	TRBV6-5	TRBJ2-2	ASSYSTGGGTGELF
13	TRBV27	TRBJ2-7	ASSPRTGGFYEQY
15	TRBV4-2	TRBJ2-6	ASSQDVGGTGANVLT
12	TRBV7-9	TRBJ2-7	ASSVGLAPYEQY
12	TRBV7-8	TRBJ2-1	ASSLVRTSGEQF
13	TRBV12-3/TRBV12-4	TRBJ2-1	ASSHLAGELGEQF
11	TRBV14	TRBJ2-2	ASSPSLWGELF
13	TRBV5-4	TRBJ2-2	ASTGGGRNTGELF
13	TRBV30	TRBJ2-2	AWSEAAANTGELF
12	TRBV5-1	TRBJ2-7	ASSLLAGDYEQY
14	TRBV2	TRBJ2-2	ASKVRKTANTGELF
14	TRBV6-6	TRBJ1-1	ASSYIRGQGNTEAF
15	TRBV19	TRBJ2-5	ASSIRVAGTIQETQY
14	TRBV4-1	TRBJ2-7	ASSQVWTSGSYEQY
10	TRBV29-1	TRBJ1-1	SVELEGAKAF
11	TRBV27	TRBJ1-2	ASSHGTPYGYT
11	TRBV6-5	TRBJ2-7	ANSYSSGVEQY
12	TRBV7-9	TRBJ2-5	ASSLVLTGETQY
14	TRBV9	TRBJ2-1	ASSVSGRPGYNEQF
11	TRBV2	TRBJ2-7	ASSTAAWYEQY
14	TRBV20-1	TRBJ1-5	SASSFADISNQPQH
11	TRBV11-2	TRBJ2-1	ASSLGNSDEQF
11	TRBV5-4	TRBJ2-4	ASSFGGGNIQY
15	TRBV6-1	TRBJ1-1	ASSEFAVIIPRTEAF
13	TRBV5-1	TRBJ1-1	ASSLVTGGWTEAF
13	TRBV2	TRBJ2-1	ASKWTKSSYNEQF
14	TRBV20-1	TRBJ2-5	SASIGGGQYQETQY
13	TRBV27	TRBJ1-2	ASSSGRLVGYGYT
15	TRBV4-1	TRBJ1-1	ASSQNPTGGKNTEAF
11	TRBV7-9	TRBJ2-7	ASSYVDPDEQY
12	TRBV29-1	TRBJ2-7	SVVEGMGIGEQY
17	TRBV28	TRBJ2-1	ASRYRASGLAGGGNEQF
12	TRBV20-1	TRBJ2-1	SARGRQDYNEQF
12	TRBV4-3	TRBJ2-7	ASSQDAGGYEQY
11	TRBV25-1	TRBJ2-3	ASSGASTDTQY
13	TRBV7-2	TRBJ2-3	ASSYKRTVTDTQY
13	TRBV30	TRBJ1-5	AWSTGQGNNQPQH